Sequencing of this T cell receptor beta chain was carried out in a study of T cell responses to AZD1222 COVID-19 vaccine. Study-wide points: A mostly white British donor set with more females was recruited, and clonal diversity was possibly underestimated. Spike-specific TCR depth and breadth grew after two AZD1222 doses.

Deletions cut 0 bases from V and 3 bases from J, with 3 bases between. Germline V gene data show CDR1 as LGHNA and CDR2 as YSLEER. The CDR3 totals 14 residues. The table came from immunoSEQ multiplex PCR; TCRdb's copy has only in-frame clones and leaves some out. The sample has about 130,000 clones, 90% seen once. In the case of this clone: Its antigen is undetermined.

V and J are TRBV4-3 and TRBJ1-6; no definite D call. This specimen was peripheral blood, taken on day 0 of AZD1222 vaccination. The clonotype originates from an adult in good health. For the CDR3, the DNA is TGCGCCAGCAGCCAAGATCTCTATAATTCACCCCTCCACTTT. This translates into CASSQDLYNSPLHF.